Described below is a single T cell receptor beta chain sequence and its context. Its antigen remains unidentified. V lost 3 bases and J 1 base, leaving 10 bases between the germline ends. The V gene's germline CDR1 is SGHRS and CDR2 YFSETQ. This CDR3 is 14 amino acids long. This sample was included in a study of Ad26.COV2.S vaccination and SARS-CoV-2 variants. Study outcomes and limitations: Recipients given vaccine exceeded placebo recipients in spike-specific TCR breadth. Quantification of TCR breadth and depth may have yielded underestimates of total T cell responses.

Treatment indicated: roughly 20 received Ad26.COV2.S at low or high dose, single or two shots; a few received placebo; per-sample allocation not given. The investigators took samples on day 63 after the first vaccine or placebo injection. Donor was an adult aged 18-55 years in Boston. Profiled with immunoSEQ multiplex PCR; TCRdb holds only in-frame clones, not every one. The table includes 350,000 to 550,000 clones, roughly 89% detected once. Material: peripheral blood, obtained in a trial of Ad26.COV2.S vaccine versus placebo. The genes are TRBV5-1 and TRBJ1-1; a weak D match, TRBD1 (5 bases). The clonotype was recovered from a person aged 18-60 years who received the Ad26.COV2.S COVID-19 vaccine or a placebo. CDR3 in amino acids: CASSSGPQNTEAFF. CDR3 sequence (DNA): TGCGCCAGCAGCTCGGGACCCCAGAACACTGAAGCTTTCTTT.